A single T cell receptor (beta chain) is shown here with its context. The V and J ends lost 3 bases and 7 bases respectively, with 7 bases between them. The CDR3 is 11 residues long. From germline, CDR1 is SQVTM and CDR2 ANQGSEA. As processed by the authors: Estimation of nucleated cell counts was performed using reference gene primer amplification. Data came from immunoSEQ multiplex PCR; TCRdb stores just in-frame clones and leaves some out. The D gene and trimming were derived from the DNA, and the V and J assignments and clone size from that table. The profile covers about 120,000 clones, with about nine tenths appearing a single time and roughly 8.2% taken by the ten largest. This sample was taken from a study of blood T cell repertoires in COVID-19. For the study at large: Italy, Spain and the United States were the sources of the convalescent and acute COVID-19 samples. From T cells, B-cell-depleted T cells, or PBMCs came the material, which was cDNA or gDNA.

The sequence was collected from a human donor in a cohort sampled during active COVID-19. Material: peripheral blood. V is TRBV29-1 and J is TRBJ2-1; tentatively, D is TRBD1 (5 bases). The CDR3 DNA is TGCAGCGTTGAGGGGCCAAATGAGCAGTTCTTC. It codes for CSVEGPNEQFF.